This is a list of T cell receptor beta chains from one sample in a study of cytomegalovirus exposure and HLA in healthy donors. Sequencing used immunoSEQ multiplex PCR; TCRdb keeps in-frame clones, though not all of them. The data contain roughly 120,000 clones, around 85% of them seen just once; the ten biggest clones take up 2.1%. Sequenced material: PBMCs. All receptors come from a woman aged 25-40 years in good health and CMV-seronegative. Both conserved end residues are part of each CDR3. Fields, in order: J gene, clone size, V gene, D gene, CDR3 DNA, CDR3 protein. A D gene is named only where the DNA matches it firmly. The size of a clone is reported for some rows only, either as once, few or many, or as a class for expanded clones.

TRBJ2-5,once,TRBV29-1,-,TGCAGCGTTGAAGGCGGCAGCGAGTCTTGGTACCAAGAGACCCAGTACTTC,CSVEGGSESWYQETQYF
TRBJ2-1,-,TRBV16,-,TGTGCCAGCACTTCCATGGCCCCCAATGAGCAGTTCTTC,CASTSMAPNEQFF
TRBJ2-5,-,TRBV2,-,TGTGCCAGCAGCAGCGGGCCCCAGTACTTC,CASSSGPQYF
TRBJ2-7,-,TRBV19,-,TGTGCCAGTAGGCCCAAGGACACCTACGAGCAGTACTTC,CASRPKDTYEQYF
TRBJ1-6,-,TRBV7-9,-,TGTGCCAGCAGCCCCGGACTTCCTACGGGGAATTCACCCCTCCACTTT,CASSPGLPTGNSPLHF
TRBJ2-6,-,TRBV5-8,-,TGTGCCAGCAGCCAAAACAGGGCTGGGGCCAACGTCCTGACTTTC,CASSQNRAGANVLTF
TRBJ2-7,-,TRBV5-1,TRBD2,TGCGCCAGCAGCTTGAGGTCCGGGACTAGCGTCCTGGGGCCATCCTACGAGCAGTACTTC,CASSLRSGTSVLGPSYEQYF
TRBJ1-1,-,TRBV15,-,TGTGCCACCAGCAGAGCAGGGGAAACCCTAGCTTTCTTT,CATSRAGETLAFF
TRBJ1-1,-,TRBV5-5,-,TGTGCCAGCAGCTTAGCGGGACAAACTGAAGCTTTCTTT,CASSLAGQTEAFF
TRBJ2-3,few,TRBV5-1,TRBD2,TGCGCCAGCAGCTCGGGGACTAGCGTCGCAGATACGCAGTATTTT,CASSSGTSVADTQYF
TRBJ2-4,once,TRBV6-6,TRBD2,TGTGCCAGCAGTTACAGCGGGGGGGATCCAAACATTCAGTACTTC,CASSYSGGDPNIQYF